Below, 22 T cell receptor beta chains from the same sample are listed, as sequenced in a study of cytotoxic CD8 clonotypes in ibrutinib-treated CLL. Repertoires were generated with immunoSEQ multiplex PCR, while TCRdb's copy carries only in-frame clones and drops some. The sample records tens of thousands of clones, about half being singletons. Sequenced here: PBMCs, sampled before ibrutinib treatment. These TCRs come from a human donor with chronic lymphocytic leukemia.

This clone was detected a few times. J is TRBJ1-6 and V is TRBV6-5, with D possibly TRBD1 on 5 matching bases. V dropped 7 bases and J dropped 5 bases, with 12 bases sitting between them. The CDR3 is 14 amino acids. The germline V gene encodes CDR1 MNHEY and CDR2 SVGAGI. Here the CDR3 DNA reads TGTGCCAGCAATCGGGACGGGGATAATTCACCCCTCCACTTT. Residues: CASNRDGDNSPLHF.

The chain recombines TRBV28 with TRBJ2-7; possibly TRBD1 or TRBD2 for D (5 bases each). In germline, CDR1 is MDHEN, CDR2 SYDVKM. V lost 2 bases, J lost 2 bases, and 13 bases lay in between. The CDR3 sequence is 15 residues long. The CDR3 coding sequence is TGTGCCAGCAGTTTACCCCCGGGGCCCCCCTACGAGCAGTACTTC. Protein sequence: CASSLPPGPPYEQYF. The full variable domain, with the rest looked up from reference TRBV28 and TRBJ2-7, is DVKVTQSSRYLVKRTGEKVFLECVQDMDHENMFWYRQDPGLGLRLIYFSYDVKMKEKGDIPEGYSVSREKKERFSLILESASTNQTSMYLCASSLPPGPPYEQYFGPGTRLTVT.

The rearrangement joins TRBV5-6 to TRBJ2-7, with 10 bases that match TRBD1. Germline CDR1 is SGHDT and CDR2 is YYEEEE. V lost 5 bases, J lost 3 bases, and 8 bases stayed unmatched. CDR3 length equals 15 residues. CDR3 amino acids: CASSSRGQGHYEQYF. The CDR3 DNA is TGTGCCAGCAGTTCCCGGGGACAGGGGCACTACGAGCAGTACTTC.

The chain couples TRBV9 to TRBJ2-5; 11 bases are a match to TRBD2. The CDR3 extends over 18 amino acids. With 3 bases clipped from V and 2 bases from J, the junction kept 12 bases outside the gene matches. Germline CDR1 SGDLS, CDR2 YYNGEE. CDR3: CASSGTASGGPEQETQYF. The CDR3, as DNA: TGTGCCAGCAGCGGGACAGCTAGCGGGGGGCCTGAACAAGAGACCCAGTACTTC. The whole variable domain, remainder taken from reference TRBV9 and TRBJ2-5, is DSGVTQTPKHLITATGQRVTLRCSPRSGDLSVYWYQQSLDQGLQFLIQYYNGEERAKGNILERFSAQQFPDLHSELNLSSLELGDSALYFCASSGTASGGPEQETQYFGPGTRLLVL.

This clone was counted between two and nine times. The DNA for the CDR3 is TGTGCCAGCAGCCGGGACAGGGGGAGGAATGAGCAGTTCTTC. Translation gives CASSRDRGRNEQFF. The rearrangement joins TRBV5-4 to TRBJ2-1; 11 bases are shared with TRBD1. CDR3 length: 14 amino acids. CDR1 is SGHNT and CDR2 is YYREEE in the germline V gene (reference sequence). V lost 4 bases to trimming and J lost 7 bases; unmatched junction nucleotides: 4.

There are a few counts of this clone. The chain links TRBV5-1 to TRBJ2-7, with D unresolved. The CDR3 is 13 residues long. The germline gives CDR1 SGHRS, CDR2 YFSETQ. V dropped 0 bases and J dropped 2 bases, with 6 bases sitting between them. CDR3 nucleotide sequence: TGCGCCAGCAGCTTGGGATGGGCCTACGAGCAGTACTTC. Translated: CASSLGWAYEQYF.

In this sample, this clone turned up many times. The chain is built from TRBV6-4 and TRBJ1-6, with D maybe TRBD1 (5 bases). The CDR3 length is 14 residues. Germline-derived CDR1 and CDR2 are MRHNA and SNTAGT. Between the trimmed V and J ends, which lost 4 bases and 6 bases, there was a span of 10 bases. The CDR3 region is CASSVGGGNSPLHF. In DNA form, the CDR3 reads TGTGCCAGCAGTGTCGGGGGGGGTAATTCACCCCTCCACTTT.

This clone was seen once. The rearrangement uses TRBV7-2 and TRBJ2-2; D is possibly TRBD2 (6 bases). V was pared by 0 bases and J by 7 bases, with 12 bases between. CDR1 is SGHTA, CDR2 FQGNSA, per germline. The CDR3 is 15 amino acids. The chain's CDR3 is CASSLAGGAVGELFF. Here the CDR3 DNA reads TGTGCCAGCAGCTTAGCAGGAGGGGCGGTCGGGGAGCTGTTTTTT.

This chain connects TRBV6-6 to TRBJ2-3; D is ambiguous. Trimming cost V 0 bases and J 2 bases, with 12 bases left between them. From germline, CDR1 is MNHNY and CDR2 SVGAGI (reference sequence). This CDR3 is built from 16 residues. The CDR3 sequence: CASSYSRPINTDTQYF. Here the CDR3 DNA reads TGTGCCAGCAGTTACTCGCGACCGATTAACACAGATACGCAGTATTTT.

The chain links TRBV6-5 to TRBJ1-2; D might be TRBD1 (5 bases). Per germline, CDR1 MNHEY and CDR2 SVGAGI. V was shortened by 6 bases and J by 5 bases, with 13 bases between the two germline ends. The CDR3 contains 13 residues. The chain's CDR3 is CASSHGAAYGYTF. CDR3 in DNA: TGTGCCAGCAGCCATGGGGCAGCTTATGGCTACACCTTC.

In this sample, this clone turned up once. The chain links TRBV30 to TRBJ1-2; 8 bases are shared with TRBD1. The V gene's germline CDR1 is GTSNPN and CDR2 SVGIG (reference sequence). The CDR3 length is 16 residues. J gave up 8 bases and V 7 bases, and 21 bases lay outside the gene matches. In nucleotides, the CDR3 is TGTGCCTTTCCGGAGACAGGGGTGAACATGGCACGCGGCTACACCTTC. It is translated as CAFPETGVNMARGYTF.

The rearrangement links TRBV19 to TRBJ2-1; D possibly uses TRBD1 or TRBD2 (5 bases each). The CDR3 sequence is 14 residues long. Germline CDR1 is LNHDA and CDR2 is SQIVND (reference sequence). Trimming stripped 3 bases from V and 9 bases from J, with 15 bases between. The CDR3 loop is CASSMGPLFGEQFF. The CDR3 DNA reads as TGTGCCAGTAGTATGGGACCCCTCTTCGGTGAGCAGTTCTTC. Complete variable domain (other parts from reference TRBV19 and TRBJ2-1): DGGITQSPKYLFRKEGQNVTLSCEQNLNHDAMYWYRQDPGQGLRLIYYSQIVNDFQKGDIAEGYSVSREKKESFPLTVTSAQKNPTAFYLCASSMGPLFGEQFFGPGTRLTVL.

V gene TRBV5-1 combines with J gene TRBJ1-1; D call uncertain. This CDR3 is 16 amino acids long. V lost 4 bases and J lost 3, with 19 bases in between. The germline V gene has CDR1 SGHRS and CDR2 YFSETQ. The CDR3 here is CASSLDGVRTDTEAFF. The CDR3 DNA is TGCGCCAGCAGCCTGGACGGTGTCAGGACGGACACTGAAGCTTTCTTT.

The chain links TRBV6-1 to TRBJ2-5, with 9 nucleotides matching TRBD1. Looked up from germline, CDR1 is MNHNS and CDR2 is SASEGT. This CDR3 is 14 amino acids long. With 2 bases clipped from V and 5 bases from J, the junction kept 3 bases outside the gene matches. In DNA form, the CDR3 reads TGTGCCAGCAGTGAAAGGGACAGGGCGGAGACCCAGTACTTC. Its translation: CASSERDRAETQYF.

CDR3: CASSFNRGVYNEQFF. Written as DNA, the CDR3 is TGTGCCAGCTCCTTCAACCGGGGGGTTTACAATGAGCAGTTCTTC. The rearrangement links TRBV2 to TRBJ2-1; 7 bases fit TRBD2. Germline loops: CDR1 SNHLY, CDR2 FYNNEI. Losses at the gene ends were 8 bases for V and 4 bases for J; bases not matched to a gene: 11. The CDR3 has 15 residues.

DNA for the CDR3: TGTGCCAGCAGACCGAACGGCCCAGATACGCAGTATTTT. It is translated as CASRPNGPDTQYF. The rearrangement joins TRBV2 to TRBJ2-3; D call uncertain. The V gene lost 6 bases and the J gene lost 4 bases, with 11 bases spanning the gap. Germline V CDR1 and CDR2: SNHLY, FYNNEI. This CDR3 is built from 13 residues.

The chain uses TRBV6-5 and TRBJ2-7; D is perhaps TRBD1 (6 bases). The germline CDR1 and CDR2 sequences are MNHEY and SVGAGI. CDR3 length: 14 residues. The ends were cut back, 5 bases at V and 7 bases at J, with 18 bases in the middle. The CDR3 DNA reads TGTGCCAGCAGTCAAGGACAGTTAGCAAGGGAGCAGTACTTC. Translating gives CASSQGQLAREQYF.

This clone appeared a few times. The chain joins TRBV5-1 to TRBJ1-2; no reliable D call. Germline-derived CDR1 and CDR2 are SGHRS and YFSETQ. V gave up 4 bases and J gave up 7 bases, with 14 bases separating them. CDR3 length: 13 residues. This chain's CDR3 is CASSPGREVGYTF. CDR3 DNA: TGCGCCAGCAGCCCGGGGAGAGAGGTTGGCTACACCTTC.

The V and J genes are TRBV2 and TRBJ2-7; 10 bases fit TRBD1. V shed 3 bases and J 3 bases; nucleotides not matched to a gene: 2. In germline, CDR1 is SNHLY, CDR2 FYNNEI. This CDR3 has 14 residues. The CDR3 DNA reads as TGTGCCAGCAGTGAGGACAGGGGGTTCTACGAGCAGTACTTC. It is translated as CASSEDRGFYEQYF. Drawing the rest from reference TRBV2 and TRBJ2-7, the complete variable domain is EPEVTQTPSHQVTQMGQEVILRCVPISNHLYFYWYRQILGQKVEFLVSFYNNEISEKSEIFDDQFSVERPDGSNFTLKIRSTKLEDSAMYFCASSEDRGFYEQYFGPGTRLTVT.

V is TRBV7-2 and J is TRBJ1-2; the match to TRBD1 covers 11 bases. Losses at the gene ends were 5 bases for V and 7 bases for J; bases not matched to a gene: 9. Germline CDR1 and CDR2: SGHTA and FQGNSA. This CDR3 comprises 15 residues. Here the CDR3 reads CASSPTGQGARGYTF. The CDR3 bases are TGTGCCAGCAGCCCGACAGGACAGGGGGCGCGTGGCTACACCTTC.

V gene TRBV7-6 combines with J gene TRBJ2-5; D is unclear. V lost 6 bases and J 2 bases, leaving 13 bases between the germline ends. This CDR3 is 14 amino acids long. Looked up from germline, CDR1 is SGHVS and CDR2 is FNYEAQ. The DNA for the CDR3 is TGTGCCAGCAGTCTCGTCCACGGACAAGAGACCCAGTACTTC. This gives the protein CASSLVHGQETQYF.

The table lists this clone with a few counts. The CDR3 region has the DNA TGTGCCAGCAGTTACTTCCGGGACACTCACACCGGGGAGCTGTTTTTT. Translating it yields CASSYFRDTHTGELFF. The J gene is TRBJ2-2, the V gene TRBV6-5, with D possibly being TRBD1 (6 bases). Looked up from germline, CDR1 is MNHEY and CDR2 is SVGAGI. Trimming took 1 base from V and 3 from J, leaving 12 bases between them. The CDR3 runs 16 residues.